This T cell receptor (beta chain) was identified during a study of PD-1 blockade in classical Hodgkin lymphoma. Study results and limitations: Complete responders showed a baseline diversity that resembled the diversity of newly diagnosed patients. Those starting nivolumab under 1 year post-ASCT were excluded.

This clone turned up a few times. The antigen is undetermined. Clones were sequenced by immunoSEQ multiplex PCR, and TCRdb holds only the in-frame ones, with some missing. The sample holds about 18,000 clones; 80% to 90% are singletons and the top ten take approximately 14%. Every one of the patients relapsed after autologous stem cell transplantation (brentuximab vedotin exposure was variable). The sample consisted of peripheral blood mononuclear cells (PBMCs), taken before the second cycle of nivolumab. The sequence derives from a human donor with classical Hodgkin lymphoma.

CDR3 residues: CASSQEVGPHF. In nucleotides, the CDR3 is TGTGCCAGCAGCCAAGAAGTAGGTCCGCATTTT. The gene calls are TRBV14 and TRBJ1-5; D not resolved. Germline V CDR1 and CDR2: SGHDN, FVKESK. Trimming took off 0 bases at V and 15 bases at J, with 9 bases between the two ends. The CDR3 has 11 residues.